This T cell receptor (beta chain) was found in a study of T cell responses to AZD1222 COVID-19 vaccine. Using immunoSEQ multiplex PCR, the repertoire was profiled, and TCRdb retains in-frame clones only, with some absent. The sample lists over 95,000 clones, more than 85% occurring once. Whole-study findings and limits: Of the AZD1222 recipients, only five or six were seropositive at baseline.

CDR1 and CDR2 (germline): MNHNY, SVGAGI (reference sequence). V was shortened by 5 bases and J by 0 bases, with 14 bases between the two germline ends. This CDR3 is 17 amino acids long. Concerning this clone itself: Its cognate antigen is unknown.

V is TRBV6-6 and J is TRBJ1-6; maybe TRBD1 (6 bases). The receptor was isolated from an adult in good health. The material sequenced was peripheral blood, taken on day 0 of AZD1222 vaccination. CDR3 DNA sequence: TGTGCCAGCAGTCGACTTCAGGGGCCCTCCTATAATTCACCCCTCCACTTT. Translated, it gives CASSRLQGPSYNSPLHF.